This T cell receptor beta chain originates from a study of CD8+ T cells in alopecia areata. The treatment here: oral pan-JAK inhibitor, 5-10 mg twice daily. The germline gives CDR1 LNHDA, CDR2 SQIVND (reference sequence). This CDR3 contains 14 residues. V was trimmed by 11 bases and J by 0 bases, leaving 13 bases between them. Extracted RNA was reverse transcribed into cDNA, the sequencing template. This table comes from immunoSEQ multiplex PCR, and its TCRdb copy is limited to in-frame clones, with some not included. The sample has about 120,000 clones, about 50% seen once. Sample: CD4+ T cells sorted from blood, taken at week 4, from a patient treated with tofacitinib. This TCR came from a human donor with alopecia areata. The gene calls are TRBV19 and TRBJ2-2; D gene uncertain. The CDR3 protein is CACSRSANTGELFF. The CDR3 DNA follows: TGTGCCTGCTCTAGATCAGCGAACACCGGGGAGCTGTTTTTT.